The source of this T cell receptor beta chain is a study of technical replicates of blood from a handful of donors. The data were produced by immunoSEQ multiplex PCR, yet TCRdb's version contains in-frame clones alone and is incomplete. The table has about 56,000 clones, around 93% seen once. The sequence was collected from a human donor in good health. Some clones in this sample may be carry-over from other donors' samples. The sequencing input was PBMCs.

For the CDR3, the DNA is TGTGCCAGCAGCACGGGACAGGGAAACACCATATATTTT. Translating it yields CASSTGQGNTIYF. This chain joins TRBV7-2 and TRBJ1-3; 7 bases match TRBD1. Germline V lookup: CDR1 SGHTA, CDR2 FQGNSA. This CDR3 is 13 amino acids long. V trimming: 5 bases; J trimming: 4 bases; junction bases outside the gene matches: 2.